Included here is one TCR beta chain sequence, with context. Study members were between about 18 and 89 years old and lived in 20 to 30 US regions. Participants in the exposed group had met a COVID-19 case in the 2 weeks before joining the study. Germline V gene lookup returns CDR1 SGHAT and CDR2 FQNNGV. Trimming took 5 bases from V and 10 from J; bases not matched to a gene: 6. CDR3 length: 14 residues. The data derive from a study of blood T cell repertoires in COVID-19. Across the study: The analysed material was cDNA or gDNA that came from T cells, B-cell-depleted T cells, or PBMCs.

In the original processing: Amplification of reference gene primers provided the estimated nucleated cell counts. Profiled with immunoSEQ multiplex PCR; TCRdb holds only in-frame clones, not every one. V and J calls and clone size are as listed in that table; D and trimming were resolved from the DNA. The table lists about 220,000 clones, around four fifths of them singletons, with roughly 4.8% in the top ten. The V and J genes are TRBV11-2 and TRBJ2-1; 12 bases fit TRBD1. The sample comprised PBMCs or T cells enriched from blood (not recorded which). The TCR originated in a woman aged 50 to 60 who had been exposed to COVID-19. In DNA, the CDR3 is TGTGCCAGCAGCCCAGGGACAGGGGGCAGGGAGCAGTTCTTC. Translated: CASSPGTGGREQFF.